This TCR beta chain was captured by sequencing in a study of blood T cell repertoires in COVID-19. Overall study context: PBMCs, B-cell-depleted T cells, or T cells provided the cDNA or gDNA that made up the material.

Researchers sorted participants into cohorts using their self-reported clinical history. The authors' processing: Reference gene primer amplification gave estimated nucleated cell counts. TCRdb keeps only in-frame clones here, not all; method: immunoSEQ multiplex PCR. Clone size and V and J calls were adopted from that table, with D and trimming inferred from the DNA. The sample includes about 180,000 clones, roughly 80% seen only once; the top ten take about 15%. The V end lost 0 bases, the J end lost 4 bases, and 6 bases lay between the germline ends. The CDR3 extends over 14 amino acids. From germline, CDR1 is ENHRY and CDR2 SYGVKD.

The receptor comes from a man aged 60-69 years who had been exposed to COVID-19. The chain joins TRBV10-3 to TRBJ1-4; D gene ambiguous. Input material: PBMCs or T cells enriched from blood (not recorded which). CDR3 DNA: TGTGCCATCAGTGAGTCTCGGGGTAATGAAAAACTGTTTTTT. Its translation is CAISESRGNEKLFF.